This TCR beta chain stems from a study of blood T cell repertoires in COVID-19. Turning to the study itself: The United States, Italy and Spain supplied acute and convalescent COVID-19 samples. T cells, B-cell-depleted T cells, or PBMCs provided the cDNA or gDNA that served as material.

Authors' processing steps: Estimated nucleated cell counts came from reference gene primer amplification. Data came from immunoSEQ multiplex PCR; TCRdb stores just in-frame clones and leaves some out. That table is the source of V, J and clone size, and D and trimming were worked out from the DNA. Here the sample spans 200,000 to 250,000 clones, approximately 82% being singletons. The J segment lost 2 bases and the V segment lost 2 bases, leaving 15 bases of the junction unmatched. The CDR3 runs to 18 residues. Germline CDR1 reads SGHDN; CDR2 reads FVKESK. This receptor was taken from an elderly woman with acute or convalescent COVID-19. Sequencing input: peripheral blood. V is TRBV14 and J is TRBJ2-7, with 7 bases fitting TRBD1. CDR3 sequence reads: CASSQHYTGTANPYEQYF. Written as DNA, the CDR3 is TGTGCCAGCAGCCAACACTATACCGGGACAGCGAATCCCTACGAGCAGTACTTC.